Here is one TCR beta chain with its context. Its antigen is unidentified. In TCRdb, the multiplex PCR reads were re-called with MiXCR into one record per CDR3 protein. This sample yields around 130,000 distinct CDR3 sequences, of which around a third are seen a single time; about 2.3% belongs to the top ten. The sample is drawn from a study of breast tumors, draining lymph nodes, adjacent tissues. Axillary draining lymph nodes of breast cancer patients supplied the node samples. CDR3 length: 12 residues. Trimming left V 3 bases short and J 9 bases short, with 12 bases between. CDR1 is MGHDK and CDR2 is SYGVNS in the germline V gene. Study findings and constraints: That most tumor T cells come from lymph nodes remained unproven. Tumor repertoires ranked between lymph nodes and nontumor tissue in diversity, with V and J gene preferences. Compared with basal-like, luminal-like tumors shared significantly more repertoire with nontumor tissue.

The source is a female donor with breast cancer. Some clones in this sample may be carry-over from other donors' samples. The chain links TRBV25-1 to TRBJ2-7; tentative D call: TRBD1 (5 bases). Sequenced sample: axillary lymph node tissue. The CDR3 reads CASSDDSSWQYV. In DNA form, the CDR3 reads TGTGCCAGCAGTGATGACAGCTCTTGGCAGTACGTC.